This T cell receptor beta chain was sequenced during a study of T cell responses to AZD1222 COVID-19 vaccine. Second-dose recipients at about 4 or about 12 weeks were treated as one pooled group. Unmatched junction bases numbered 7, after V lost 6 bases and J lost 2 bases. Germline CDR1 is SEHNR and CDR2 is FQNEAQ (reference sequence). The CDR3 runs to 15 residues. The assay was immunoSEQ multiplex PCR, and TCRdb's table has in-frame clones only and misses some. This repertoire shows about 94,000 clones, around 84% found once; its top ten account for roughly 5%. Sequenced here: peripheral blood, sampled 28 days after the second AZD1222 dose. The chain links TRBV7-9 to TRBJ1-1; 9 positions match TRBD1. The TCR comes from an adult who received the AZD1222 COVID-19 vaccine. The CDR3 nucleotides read TGTGCCAGCAGATCGGACAGGGGCCTAAACACTGAAGCTTTCTTT. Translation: CASRSDRGLNTEAFF.